This T cell receptor (beta chain) was documented in a study of CD4 and CD8 cells across lung adenocarcinoma regions. The V end lost 3 bases, the J end lost 10 bases, and 13 bases lay between the germline ends. There are 13 residues in the CDR3. Localized lung adenocarcinoma, a non-small cell lung cancer, affected the donors. MiXCR was run by TCRdb on the PCR reads, yielding one entry per CDR3 protein. The data show under 25,000 distinct CDR3 sequences, around half seen once. As regards this clonotype: A much bigger clone sits one base away, suggesting this may be a read error.

V usage is TRBV12-3 or TRBV12-4 and J usage is TRBJ2-1; D unresolved. This clonotype was sampled from a female donor with lung adenocarcinoma. The CD4 and CD8 labels of this study may be unreliable. The sequencing input was CD8+ T cells from the center of a lung tumor. The CDR3 nucleotides read TGTGCCAGCAGTTTCGGAGAACTTTCCGAGCAGTTCTTC. This encodes CASSFGELSEQFF.